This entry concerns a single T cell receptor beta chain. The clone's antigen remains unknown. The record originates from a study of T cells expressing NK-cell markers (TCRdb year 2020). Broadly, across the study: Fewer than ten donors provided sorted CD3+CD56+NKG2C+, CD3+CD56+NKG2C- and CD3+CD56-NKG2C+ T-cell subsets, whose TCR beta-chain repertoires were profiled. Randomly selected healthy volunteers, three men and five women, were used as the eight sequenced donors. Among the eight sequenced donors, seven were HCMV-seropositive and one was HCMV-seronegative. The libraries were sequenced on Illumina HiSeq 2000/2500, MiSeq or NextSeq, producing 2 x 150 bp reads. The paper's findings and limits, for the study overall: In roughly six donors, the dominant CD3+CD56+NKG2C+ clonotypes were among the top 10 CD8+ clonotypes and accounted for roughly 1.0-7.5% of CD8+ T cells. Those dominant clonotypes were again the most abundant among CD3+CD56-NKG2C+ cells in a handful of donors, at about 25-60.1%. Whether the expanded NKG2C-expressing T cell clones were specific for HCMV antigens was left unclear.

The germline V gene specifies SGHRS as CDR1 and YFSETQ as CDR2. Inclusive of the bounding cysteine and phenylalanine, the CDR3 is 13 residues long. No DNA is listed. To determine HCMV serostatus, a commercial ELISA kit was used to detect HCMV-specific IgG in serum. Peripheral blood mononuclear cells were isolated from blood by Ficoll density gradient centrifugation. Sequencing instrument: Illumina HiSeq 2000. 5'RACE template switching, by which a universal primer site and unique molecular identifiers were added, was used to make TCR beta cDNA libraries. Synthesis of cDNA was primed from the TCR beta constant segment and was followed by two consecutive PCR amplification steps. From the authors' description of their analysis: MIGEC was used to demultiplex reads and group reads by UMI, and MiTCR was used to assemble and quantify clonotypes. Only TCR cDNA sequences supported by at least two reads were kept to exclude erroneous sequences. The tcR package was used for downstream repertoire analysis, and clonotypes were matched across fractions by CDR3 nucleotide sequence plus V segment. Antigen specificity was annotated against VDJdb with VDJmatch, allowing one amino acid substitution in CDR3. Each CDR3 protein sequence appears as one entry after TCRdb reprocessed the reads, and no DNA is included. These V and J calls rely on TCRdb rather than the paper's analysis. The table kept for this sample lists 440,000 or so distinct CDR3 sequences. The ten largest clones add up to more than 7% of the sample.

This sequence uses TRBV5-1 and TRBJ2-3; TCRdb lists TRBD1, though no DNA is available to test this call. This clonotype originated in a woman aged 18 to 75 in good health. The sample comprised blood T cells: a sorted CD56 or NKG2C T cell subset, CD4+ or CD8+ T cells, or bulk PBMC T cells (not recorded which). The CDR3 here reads CASSSQGRDTQYF.